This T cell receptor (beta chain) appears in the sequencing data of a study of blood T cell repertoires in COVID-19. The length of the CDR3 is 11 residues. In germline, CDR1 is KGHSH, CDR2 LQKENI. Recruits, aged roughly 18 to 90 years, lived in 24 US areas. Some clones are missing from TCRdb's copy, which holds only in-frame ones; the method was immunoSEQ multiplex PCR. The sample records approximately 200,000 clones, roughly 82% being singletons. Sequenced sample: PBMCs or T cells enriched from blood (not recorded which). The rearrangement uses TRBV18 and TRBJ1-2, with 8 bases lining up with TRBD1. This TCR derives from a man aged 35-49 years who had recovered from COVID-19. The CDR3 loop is CAAGGGYGYTF. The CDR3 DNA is TGTGCAGCAGGGGGCGGCTATGGCTACACCTTC.